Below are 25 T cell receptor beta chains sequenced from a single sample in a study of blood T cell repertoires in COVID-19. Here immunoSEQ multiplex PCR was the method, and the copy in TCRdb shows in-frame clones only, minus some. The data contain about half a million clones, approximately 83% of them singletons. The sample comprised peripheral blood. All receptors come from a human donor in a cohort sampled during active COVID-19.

This chain's CDR3 is CASSYSVGRLSYEQYF. The CDR3 region has the DNA TGTGCCAGCAGTTACTCGGTGGGGCGCCTCTCCTACGAGCAGTACTTC. The V and J genes are TRBV6-5 and TRBJ2-7; a weak D match, TRBD1 (5 bases). Trimming shortened V by 0 bases and J by 0 bases, and 12 bases separated the two germline ends. Germline V gives CDR1 MNHEY, CDR2 SVGAGI. This CDR3 has 16 amino acids.

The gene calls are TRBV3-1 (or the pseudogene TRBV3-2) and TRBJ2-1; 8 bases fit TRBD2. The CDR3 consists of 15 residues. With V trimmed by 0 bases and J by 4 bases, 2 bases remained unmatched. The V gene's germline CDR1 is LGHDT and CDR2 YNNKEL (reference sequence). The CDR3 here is CASSQEASGYNEQFF. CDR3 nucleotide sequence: TGTGCCAGCAGCCAAGAGGCTAGCGGGTACAATGAGCAGTTCTTC.

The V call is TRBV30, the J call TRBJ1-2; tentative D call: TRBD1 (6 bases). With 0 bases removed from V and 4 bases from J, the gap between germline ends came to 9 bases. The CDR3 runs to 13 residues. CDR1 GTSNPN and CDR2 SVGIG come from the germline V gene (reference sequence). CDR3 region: CAWSVLTGYGYTF. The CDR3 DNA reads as TGTGCCTGGAGTGTACTGACAGGCTATGGCTACACCTTC.

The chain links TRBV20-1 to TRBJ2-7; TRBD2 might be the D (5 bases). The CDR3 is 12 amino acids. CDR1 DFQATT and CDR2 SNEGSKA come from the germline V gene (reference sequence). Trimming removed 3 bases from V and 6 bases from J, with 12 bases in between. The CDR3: CSASLARSEQYF. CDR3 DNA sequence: TGCAGTGCTAGTCTAGCTAGGAGCGAGCAGTACTTC.

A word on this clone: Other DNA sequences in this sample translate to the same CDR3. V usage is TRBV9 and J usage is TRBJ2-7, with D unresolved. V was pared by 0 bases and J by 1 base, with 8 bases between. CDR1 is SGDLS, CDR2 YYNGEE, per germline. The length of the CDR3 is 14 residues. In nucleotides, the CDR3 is TGTGCCAGCAGCGTAGCGACTGGGTCCTACGAGCAGTACTTC. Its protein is CASSVATGSYEQYF. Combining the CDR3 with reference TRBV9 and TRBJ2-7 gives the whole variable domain DSGVTQTPKHLITATGQRVTLRCSPRSGDLSVYWYQQSLDQGLQFLIQYYNGEERAKGNILERFSAQQFPDLHSELNLSSLELGDSALYFCASSVATGSYEQYFGPGTRLTVT.

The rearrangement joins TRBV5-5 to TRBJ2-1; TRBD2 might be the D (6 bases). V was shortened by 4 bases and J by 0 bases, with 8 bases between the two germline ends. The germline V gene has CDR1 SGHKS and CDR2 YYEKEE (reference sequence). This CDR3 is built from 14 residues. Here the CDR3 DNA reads TGTGCCAGCAGCCGGGGGAACTCCTACAATGAGCAGTTCTTC. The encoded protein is CASSRGNSYNEQFF.

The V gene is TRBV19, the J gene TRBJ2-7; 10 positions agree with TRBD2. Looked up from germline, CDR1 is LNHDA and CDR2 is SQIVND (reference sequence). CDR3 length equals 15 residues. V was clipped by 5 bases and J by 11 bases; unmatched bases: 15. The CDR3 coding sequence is TGTGCCAGTAGTGCAACTAGCGGGGTGGCAGGCGGGAAGTACTTC. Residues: CASSATSGVAGGKYF.

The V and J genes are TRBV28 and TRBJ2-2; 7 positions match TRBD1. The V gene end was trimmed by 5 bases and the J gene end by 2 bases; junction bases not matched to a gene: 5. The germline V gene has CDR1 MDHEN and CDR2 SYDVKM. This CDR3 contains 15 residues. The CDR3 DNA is TGTGCCAGCAGTAAGGACAGGATTAACACCGGGGAGCTGTTTTTT. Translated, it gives CASSKDRINTGELFF.

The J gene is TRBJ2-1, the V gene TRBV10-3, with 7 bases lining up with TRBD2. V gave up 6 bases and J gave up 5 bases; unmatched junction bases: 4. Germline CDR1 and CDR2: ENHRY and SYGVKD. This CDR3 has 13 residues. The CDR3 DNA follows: TGTGCCATCAGAGGTGGGGGGGACAATGAGCAGTTCTTC. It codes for CAIRGGGDNEQFF.

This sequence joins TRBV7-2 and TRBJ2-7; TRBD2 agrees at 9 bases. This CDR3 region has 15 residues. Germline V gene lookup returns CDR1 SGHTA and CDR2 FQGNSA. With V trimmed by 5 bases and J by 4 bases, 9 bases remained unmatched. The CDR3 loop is CASSVIAGDRYEQYF. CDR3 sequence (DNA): TGTGCCAGCAGCGTAATAGCGGGAGACAGATACGAGCAGTACTTC.

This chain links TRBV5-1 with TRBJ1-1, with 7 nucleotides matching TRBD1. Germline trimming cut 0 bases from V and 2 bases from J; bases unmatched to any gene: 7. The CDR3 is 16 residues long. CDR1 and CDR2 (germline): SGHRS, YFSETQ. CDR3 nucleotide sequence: TGCGCCAGCAGCTTGGGGGGAAACAGGGGCAACACTGAAGCTTTCTTT. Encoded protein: CASSLGGNRGNTEAFF.

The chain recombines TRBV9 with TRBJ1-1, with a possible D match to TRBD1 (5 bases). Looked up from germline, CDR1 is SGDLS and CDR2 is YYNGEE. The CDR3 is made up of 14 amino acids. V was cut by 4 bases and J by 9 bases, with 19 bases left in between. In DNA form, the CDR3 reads TGTGCCAGCAGCCCCCGGGAGGGGAGTGGCAAAGCTTTCTTT. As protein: CASSPREGSGKAFF. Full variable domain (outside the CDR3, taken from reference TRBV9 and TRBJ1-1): DSGVTQTPKHLITATGQRVTLRCSPRSGDLSVYWYQQSLDQGLQFLIQYYNGEERAKGNILERFSAQQFPDLHSELNLSSLELGDSALYFCASSPREGSGKAFFGQGTRLTVV.

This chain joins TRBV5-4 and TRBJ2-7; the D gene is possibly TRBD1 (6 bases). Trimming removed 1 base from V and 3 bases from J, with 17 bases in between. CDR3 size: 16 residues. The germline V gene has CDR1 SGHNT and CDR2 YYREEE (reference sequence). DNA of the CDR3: TGTGCCAGCAGCTTGTACAGGGTGGCACCCCTCTACGAGCAGTACTTC. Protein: CASSLYRVAPLYEQYF.

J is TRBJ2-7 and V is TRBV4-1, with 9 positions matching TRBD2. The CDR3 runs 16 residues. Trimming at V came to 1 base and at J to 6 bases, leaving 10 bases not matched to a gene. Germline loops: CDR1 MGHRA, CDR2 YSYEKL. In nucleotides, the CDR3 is TGCGCCAGCAGCCAAGGAATAGGGACTAGCCTATCCGAGCAGTACTTC. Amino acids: CASSQGIGTSLSEQYF.

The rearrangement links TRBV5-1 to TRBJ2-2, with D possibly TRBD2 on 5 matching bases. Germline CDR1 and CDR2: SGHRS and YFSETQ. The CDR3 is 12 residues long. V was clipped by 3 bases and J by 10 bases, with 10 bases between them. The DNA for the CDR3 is TGCGCCAGCAGCTCCGGAGGAATGGAGCTGTTTTTT. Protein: CASSSGGMELFF.

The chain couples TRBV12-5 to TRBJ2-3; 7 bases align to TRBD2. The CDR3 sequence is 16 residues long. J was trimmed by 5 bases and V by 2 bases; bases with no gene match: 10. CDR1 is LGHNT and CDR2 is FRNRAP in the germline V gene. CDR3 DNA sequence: TGTGCTAGTGGTTTGTGGGACGGCGGGAGTCAAGATACGCAGTATTTT. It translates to CASGLWDGGSQDTQYF.

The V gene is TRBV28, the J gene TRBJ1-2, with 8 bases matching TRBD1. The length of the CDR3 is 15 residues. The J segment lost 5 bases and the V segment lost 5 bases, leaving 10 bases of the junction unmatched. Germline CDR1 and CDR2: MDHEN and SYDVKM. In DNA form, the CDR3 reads TGTGCCAGCAGTCCCTCGGACAGGGAATTTTATGGCTACACCTTC. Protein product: CASSPSDREFYGYTF.

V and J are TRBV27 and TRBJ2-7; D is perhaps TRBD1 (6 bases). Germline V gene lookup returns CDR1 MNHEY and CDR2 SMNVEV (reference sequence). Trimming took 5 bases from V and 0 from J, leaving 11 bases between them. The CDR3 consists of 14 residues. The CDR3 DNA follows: TGTGCCAGCAGTCCAACAGGGAGCTCCTACGAGCAGTACTTC. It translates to CASSPTGSSYEQYF.

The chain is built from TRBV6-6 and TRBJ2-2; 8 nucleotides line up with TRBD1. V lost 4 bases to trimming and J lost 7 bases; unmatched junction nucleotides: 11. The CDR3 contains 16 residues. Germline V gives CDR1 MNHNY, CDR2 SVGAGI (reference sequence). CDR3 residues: CASSFRGQGTNGELFF. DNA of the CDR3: TGTGCCAGCAGTTTCCGAGGACAGGGTACTAACGGGGAGCTGTTTTTT.

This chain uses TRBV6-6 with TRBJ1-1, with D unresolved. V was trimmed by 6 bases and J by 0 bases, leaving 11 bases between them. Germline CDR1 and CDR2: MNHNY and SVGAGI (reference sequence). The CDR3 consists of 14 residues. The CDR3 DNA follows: TGTGCCAGCAGAAAACAGCTCATGAACACTGAAGCTTTCTTT. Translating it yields CASRKQLMNTEAFF.

This chain's CDR3 is CASSSRRQGETDTQYF. CDR3 nucleotides: TGTGCCAGCTCTTCCCGGAGACAGGGGGAGACAGATACGCAGTATTTT. This chain uses TRBV18 with TRBJ2-3; TRBD1 matches at 9 bases. CDR1 and CDR2 (germline): KGHSH, LQKENI. The CDR3 loop spans 16 amino acids. With V trimmed by 6 bases and J by 3 bases, 10 bases remained unmatched.

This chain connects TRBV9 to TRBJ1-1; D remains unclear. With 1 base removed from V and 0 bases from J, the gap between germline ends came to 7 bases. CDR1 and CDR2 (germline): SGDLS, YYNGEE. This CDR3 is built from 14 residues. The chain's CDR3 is CASSVRQMNTEAFF. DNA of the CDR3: TGTGCCAGCAGCGTACGCCAGATGAACACTGAAGCTTTCTTT.

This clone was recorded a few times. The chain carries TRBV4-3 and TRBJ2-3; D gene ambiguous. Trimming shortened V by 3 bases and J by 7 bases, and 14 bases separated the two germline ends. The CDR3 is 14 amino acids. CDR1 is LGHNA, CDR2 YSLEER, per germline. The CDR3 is CASSHVGPGNTQYF. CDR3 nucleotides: TGCGCCAGCAGCCACGTTGGGCCTGGAAATACGCAGTATTTT.

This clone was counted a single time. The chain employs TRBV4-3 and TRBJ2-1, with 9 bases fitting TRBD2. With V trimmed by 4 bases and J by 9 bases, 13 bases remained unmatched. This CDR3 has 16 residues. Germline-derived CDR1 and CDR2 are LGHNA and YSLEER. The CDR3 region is CASSPKVAGDGSEQFF. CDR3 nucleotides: TGCGCCAGCAGCCCTAAGGTAGCGGGGGATGGAAGTGAGCAGTTCTTC.

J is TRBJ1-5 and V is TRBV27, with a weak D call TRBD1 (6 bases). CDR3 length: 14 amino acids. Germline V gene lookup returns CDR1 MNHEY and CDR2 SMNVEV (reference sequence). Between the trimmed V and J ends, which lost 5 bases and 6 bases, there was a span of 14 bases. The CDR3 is CASSLGQSPQPQHF. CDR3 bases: TGTGCCAGCAGTCTCGGACAGTCTCCTCAGCCCCAGCATTTT.